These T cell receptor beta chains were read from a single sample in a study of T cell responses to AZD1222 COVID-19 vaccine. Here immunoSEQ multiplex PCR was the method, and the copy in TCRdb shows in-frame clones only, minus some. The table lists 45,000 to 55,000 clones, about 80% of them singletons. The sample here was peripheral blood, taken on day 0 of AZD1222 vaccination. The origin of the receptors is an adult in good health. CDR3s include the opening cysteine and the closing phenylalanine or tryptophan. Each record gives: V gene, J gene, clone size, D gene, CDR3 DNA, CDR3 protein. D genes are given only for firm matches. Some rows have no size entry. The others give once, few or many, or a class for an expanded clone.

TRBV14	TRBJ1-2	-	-	TGTGCCAGCAGCCCTAAGACTTTAACTGACAGCCTATATGGCTACACCTTC	CASSPKTLTDSLYGYTF
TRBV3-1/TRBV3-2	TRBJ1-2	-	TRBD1	TGTGCCAGCAGCCAGGGGACAGGGGGGTCCTATGGCTACACCTTC	CASSQGTGGSYGYTF
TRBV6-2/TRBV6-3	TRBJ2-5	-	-	TGTGCCAGCAGTTTCCGGGGTGGAGGGCTGCAAGAGACCCAGTACTTC	CASSFRGGGLQETQYF
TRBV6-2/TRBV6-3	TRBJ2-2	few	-	TGTGCCAGCAGTTATTGGACCGGGGAGCTGTTTTTT	CASSYWTGELFF
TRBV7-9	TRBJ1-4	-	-	TGTGCCAGCAGCACGTACCTCGACAGTCTCAATGAAAAACTGTTTTTT	CASSTYLDSLNEKLFF
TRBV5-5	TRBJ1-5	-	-	TGTGCCAGCAGCTTAATCAATCAGCCCCAGCATTTT	CASSLINQPQHF
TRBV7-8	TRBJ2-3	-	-	TGTGCCAGCAGCCTAGATGCAGATACGCAGTATTTT	CASSLDADTQYF
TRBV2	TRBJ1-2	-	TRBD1	TGTGCCAGCAGTGAAGTGACAGGGAACTATGGCTACACCTTC	CASSEVTGNYGYTF
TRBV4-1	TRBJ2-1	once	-	TGCGCCAGCAGCCAAGATGCGGGATGGGGGCAGTTCTTC	CASSQDAGWGQFF
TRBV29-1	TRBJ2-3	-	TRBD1	TGCAGCGTTGAAGGCGGGACAGGGGTTAGCACAGATACGCAGTATTTT	CSVEGGTGVSTDTQYF
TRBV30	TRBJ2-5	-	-	TGTGCCTGGAGTAATCTAGGGTGGGAGACCCAGTACTTC	CAWSNLGWETQYF
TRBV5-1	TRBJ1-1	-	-	TGCGCCAGCAGCTTGGCCCCTATCCAGGGAACTGAAGCTTTCTTT	CASSLAPIQGTEAFF
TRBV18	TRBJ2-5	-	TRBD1	TGTGCCAGCTCACCCACAGGGGGCGCAAGAGGCGAGACCCAGTACTTC	CASSPTGGARGETQYF
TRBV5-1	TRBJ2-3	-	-	TGCGCCAGCAGCTTGCGCGGGGAGAGCACAGATACGCAGTATTTT	CASSLRGESTDTQYF
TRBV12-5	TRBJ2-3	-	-	TGTGCTAGTGGTAGGGCAGATACGCAGTATTTT	CASGRADTQYF
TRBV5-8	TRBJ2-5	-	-	TGTGCCAGCAGCTGGACCCAAGAGACCCAGTACTTC	CASSWTQETQYF
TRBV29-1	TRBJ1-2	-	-	TGCAGCGTTGATCTCGGGGGCTACACCTTC	CSVDLGGYTF
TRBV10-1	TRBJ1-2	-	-	TGCGCCAGCAGTGAGAACAGGGCCTATGGCTACACCTTC	CASSENRAYGYTF
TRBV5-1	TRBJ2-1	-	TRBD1	TGCGCCAGCAGCTTGGCTGGACAGGGATTCAATGAGCAGTTCTTC	CASSLAGQGFNEQFF
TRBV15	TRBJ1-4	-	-	TGTGCCACCAGCAGAGATCAGGGTGCAACTAATGAAAAACTGTTTTTT	CATSRDQGATNEKLFF
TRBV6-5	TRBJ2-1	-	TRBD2	TGTGCCAGCAGTCCGACTAGCGGGAGTTTAGGTGAGCAGTTCTTC	CASSPTSGSLGEQFF
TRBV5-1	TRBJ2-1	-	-	TGCGCCAGCAGCTTGGGGCAGTACAATGAGCAGTTCTTC	CASSLGQYNEQFF
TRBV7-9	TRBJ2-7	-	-	TGTGCCAGCAGCCCGGGTCTCTCGGCCGAGCAGTACTTC	CASSPGLSAEQYF
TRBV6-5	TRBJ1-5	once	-	TGTGCCAGCAGAGCCCAGGGGCGAGATCAGCCCCAGCATTTT	CASRAQGRDQPQHF
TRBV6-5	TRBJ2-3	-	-	TGTGCCAGCAGTCTCGGCGGGGCGGGAGATACGCAGTATTTT	CASSLGGAGDTQYF
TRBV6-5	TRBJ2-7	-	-	TGTGCCAGCAATTACCCGGGTCTACAGTACGAGCAGTACTTC	CASNYPGLQYEQYF
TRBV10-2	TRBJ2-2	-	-	TGCGCCAGCAGGGCCGGGGGTAACACCGGGGAGCTGTTTTTT	CASRAGGNTGELFF
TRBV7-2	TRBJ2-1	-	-	TGTGCCAGCAGCTCGCAAAAAAATGAGCAGTTCTTC	CASSSQKNEQFF
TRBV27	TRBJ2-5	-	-	TGTGCCAGCAGTTCGGACGGTGGCGAAGAGACCCAGTACTTC	CASSSDGGEETQYF
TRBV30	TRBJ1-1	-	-	TGTGCCTGGAGTGTAAACAAGGCTGAAGCTTTCTTT	CAWSVNKAEAFF
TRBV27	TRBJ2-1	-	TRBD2	TGTGCCAGCAGTCTAGCGGGAGTCAGCAGGCAGTTCTTC	CASSLAGVSRQFF
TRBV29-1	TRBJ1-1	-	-	TGCAGCGTTGAAGAAAAAGGGCAGGGTCCTGAAGCTTTCTTT	CSVEEKGQGPEAFF
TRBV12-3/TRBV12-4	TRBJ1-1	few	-	TGTGCCAGCAGTTTGAAGGGGAACACTGAAGCTTTCTTT	CASSLKGNTEAFF
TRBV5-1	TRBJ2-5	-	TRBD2	TGCGCCAGCAGCTTGGTCCGGGGAGGGATCCAAGAGACCCAGTACTTC	CASSLVRGGIQETQYF
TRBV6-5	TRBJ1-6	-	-	TGTGCCAGCGCGGGACGGGGGAATTCACCCCTCCACTTT	CASAGRGNSPLHF